This paragraph reports one TCR beta chain. The record originates from a study of blood T cell repertoires in COVID-19. Method: immunoSEQ multiplex PCR; TCRdb's copy keeps in-frame clones and lacks some. The table lists about 95,000 clones, around 90% of them singletons. This TCR came from a man between 60 and 75 years old with COVID-19, enrolled during active disease. Source material: peripheral blood.

The DNA of the CDR3 is TGTGCCAGTAGTGACGGGGAGACTTCCTACACAGATACGCAGTATTTT. Its protein is CASSDGETSYTDTQYF. The chain carries TRBV19 and TRBJ2-3, with D possibly TRBD2 on 5 matching bases. The V and J ends lost 5 bases and 2 bases respectively, with 17 bases between them. This CDR3 is built from 16 residues. Germline V gene data show CDR1 as LNHDA and CDR2 as SQIVND (reference sequence).